Each of the 17 T cell receptor beta chains below was sequenced from the same sample in a study of shared clonotypes between healthy human individuals (TCRdb year 2020). Library prep was done by the immunoSEQ multiplex PCR assay. The source is immuneACCESS, and TCRdb retained only in-frame sequences with V and J called. Part of the clones is not carried over; for the studies checked, unresolved V genes explain less than half of this, and the remainder is unexplained. Counted in this sample were fewer than 800,000 clones; around 92% of them appeared once. Together, the top ten hold about 24% of the sample. For the CD8 naive samples, CD45RO-negative cells were positively selected for CCR7, yielding a CD45RA+CCR7+ population from which TemRA cells were excluded. The specimen was naive CD8+ T cells sorted from blood. This specimen's cell subset or site label, per the study, means: CD45RA+CCR7+. These receptor sequences come from a man under 40 in good health.

This clone has more than one count but fewer than ten. The rearrangement links TRBV18 to TRBJ2-7, with D possibly called TRBD1 or TRBD2 (5 bases each). The germline gives CDR1 KGHSH, CDR2 LQKENI. The CDR3 is 14 residues long. The V end lost 3 bases, the J end lost 0 bases, and 9 bases lay between the germline ends. The CDR3, as DNA: TGTGCCAGCTCACCCGTCGGGACCTCCTACGAGCAGTACTTC. This codes for CASSPVGTSYEQYF.

The chain combines TRBV27 with TRBJ2-7; tentative D call: TRBD1 (5 bases). The germline V gene has CDR1 MNHEY and CDR2 SMNVEV (reference sequence). This CDR3 has 14 amino acids. V was clipped by 0 bases and J by 6 bases, with 12 bases between them. The CDR3 DNA is TGTGCCAGCAGTTTATCGGAAGGGGCAAGCGAGCAGTACTTC. Translating it yields CASSLSEGASEQYF.

The CDR3 reads CASSVGGTPGGEQYF. In DNA form, the CDR3 reads TGTGCCAGCAGCGTAGGGGGGACCCCGGGGGGCGAGCAGTACTTC. V and J are TRBV9 and TRBJ2-7, with 7 nucleotides matching TRBD2. This CDR3 contains 15 residues. V dropped 0 bases and J dropped 6; count of bases not matched to a gene: 9. Per the germline V gene, CDR1 is SGDLS and CDR2 is YYNGEE.

V gene TRBV11-2 combines with J gene TRBJ2-7; weak D call: TRBD1 (6 bases). CDR1 is SGHAT, CDR2 FQNNGV, per germline. V lost 1 base, J lost 2 bases, and 12 bases lay in between. CDR3 length: 15 residues. The CDR3 spells CASSLAGAGAYEQYF. CDR3 nucleotide sequence: TGTGCCAGCAGCTTAGCCGGGGCAGGGGCCTACGAGCAGTACTTC.

The rearrangement uses TRBV7-9 and TRBJ2-3, with 8 bases fitting TRBD2. The CDR3 consists of 18 residues. From germline, CDR1 is SEHNR and CDR2 FQNEAQ (reference sequence). J lost 7 bases, V lost 4 bases, and 19 bases had no gene match. The CDR3 bases are TGTGCCAGCAGCTCCGCGGGAGGCAGGGTGGGTTTCAGAAATACGCAGTATTTT. This sequence encodes CASSSAGGRVGFRNTQYF.

The chain has TRBV6-5 and TRBJ2-1; tentatively, D is TRBD2 (6 bases). The CDR3 length is 14 residues. The V gene's germline CDR1 is MNHEY and CDR2 SVGAGI. Trimming left V 8 bases short and J 8 bases short, with 19 bases between. The CDR3 is CASRGTFKLYEQFF. The DNA for the CDR3 is TGTGCCAGCCGCGGGACTTTCAAGCTGTATGAGCAGTTCTTC.

The V call is TRBV6-5, the J call TRBJ1-2; possibly TRBD1 for D (5 bases). Germline CDR1 and CDR2: MNHEY and SVGAGI. V lost 7 bases and J 6 bases, leaving 12 bases between the germline ends. The CDR3 contains 12 residues. The DNA for the CDR3 is TGTGCCAGCACCTTCCAGGGTAATGGCTACACCTTC. This sequence encodes CASTFQGNGYTF.

The J gene is TRBJ2-7, the V gene TRBV5-1; D is undetermined. The CDR3 covers 15 residues. Germline V lookup: CDR1 SGHRS, CDR2 YFSETQ. V lost 1 base and J lost 2, with 13 bases in between. CDR3 sequence: CASSLSPSLTYEQYF. CDR3 DNA sequence: TGCGCCAGCAGCTTGTCTCCCAGCTTGACCTACGAGCAGTACTTC.

The chain recombines TRBV6-1 with TRBJ2-5, with D perhaps TRBD1 (5 bases). The end of the DNA is better explained by TRBJ2-7, so the J call may be wrong. There are 15 residues in the CDR3. The germline gives CDR1 MNHNS, CDR2 SASEGT. CDR3 region: CASSGGLGDAYEQYF. The DNA of the CDR3 is TGTGCCAGCAGTGGGGGCCTTGGTGATGCCTACGAGCAGTACTTC.

A single count supports this clone. This chain joins TRBV27 and TRBJ2-7; TRBD2 might be the D (5 bases). The V gene's germline CDR1 is MNHEY and CDR2 SMNVEV (reference sequence). The CDR3 has 13 amino acids. Trimming shortened V by 2 bases and J by 5 bases, and 10 bases separated the two germline ends. The CDR3 nucleotides read TGTGCCAGCAGTTTAGCCCCTAGCCACGAGCAGTACTTC. Translation: CASSLAPSHEQYF.

The gene calls are TRBV5-5 and TRBJ2-7; D remains ambiguous. Deletions cut 0 bases from V and 3 bases from J, with 7 bases between. The CDR3 runs to 13 residues. Looked up from germline, CDR1 is SGHKS and CDR2 is YYEKEE (reference sequence). The CDR3 protein is CASSLVMGYEQYF. CDR3 DNA sequence: TGTGCCAGCAGCTTGGTCATGGGCTACGAGCAGTACTTC.

The rearrangement links TRBV5-1 to TRBJ2-7; tentatively, D is TRBD1 (5 bases). Germline CDR1 reads SGHRS; CDR2 reads YFSETQ. The V end lost 2 bases, the J end lost 6 bases, and 12 bases lay between the germline ends. The CDR3 contains 13 residues. CDR3 coding DNA: TGCGCCAGCAGCTTTCAATCAGGGATCGAGCAGTACTTC. It specifies CASSFQSGIEQYF.

The J gene is TRBJ1-4, the V gene TRBV28, with unresolved D. Germline V CDR1 and CDR2: MDHEN, SYDVKM. V was trimmed by 6 bases and J by 5 bases, leaving 22 bases between them. This CDR3 has 17 amino acids. CDR3 sequence: CASSRQRNQPQNEKLFF. Here the CDR3 DNA reads TGTGCCAGCAGCCGCCAAAGAAATCAACCGCAGAATGAAAAACTGTTTTTT.

J is TRBJ2-7 and V is TRBV21-1; the D call of TRBD1 is as the table states it, not checked on the DNA. TRBV21-1 is marked as a pseudogene. CDR3 length equals 16 residues. CDR3 sequence: CASSNNGQGRCYEQYF. The CDR3 coding sequence is TGTGCCAGCAGCAATAATGGACAGGGGCGGTGTTACGAGCAGTACTTC.

On this clone itself: The same CDR3 also results from other DNA sequences found in this sample. The chain has TRBV4-1 and TRBJ2-2; D gene ambiguous. This CDR3 region has 14 residues. V was shortened by 0 bases and J by 3 bases, with 5 bases between the two germline ends. Germline CDR1 reads MGHRA; CDR2 reads YSYEKL. The CDR3 DNA reads as TGCGCCAGCAGCCAAGAGAGATACACCGGGGAGCTGTTTTTT. Protein sequence: CASSQERYTGELFF.

This chain links TRBV6-5 with TRBJ1-5; no definite D call. V shed 0 bases and J shed 5 bases, with 8 bases lying between them. Looked up from germline, CDR1 is MNHEY and CDR2 is SVGAGI. The CDR3 covers 14 residues. The CDR3 reads CASSYSNRHQPQHF. The CDR3 DNA reads as TGTGCCAGCAGTTACTCGAATCGACATCAGCCCCAGCATTTT.

The gene calls are TRBV19 and TRBJ1-1; D gene unclear. Germline V lookup: CDR1 LNHDA, CDR2 SQIVND (reference sequence). The CDR3 length is 14 residues. The V gene lost 3 bases and the J gene lost 3 bases, with 11 bases spanning the gap. The CDR3 sequence is CASSISSLDTEAFF. In nucleotides, the CDR3 is TGTGCCAGTAGTATCTCCTCGTTGGACACTGAAGCTTTCTTT.